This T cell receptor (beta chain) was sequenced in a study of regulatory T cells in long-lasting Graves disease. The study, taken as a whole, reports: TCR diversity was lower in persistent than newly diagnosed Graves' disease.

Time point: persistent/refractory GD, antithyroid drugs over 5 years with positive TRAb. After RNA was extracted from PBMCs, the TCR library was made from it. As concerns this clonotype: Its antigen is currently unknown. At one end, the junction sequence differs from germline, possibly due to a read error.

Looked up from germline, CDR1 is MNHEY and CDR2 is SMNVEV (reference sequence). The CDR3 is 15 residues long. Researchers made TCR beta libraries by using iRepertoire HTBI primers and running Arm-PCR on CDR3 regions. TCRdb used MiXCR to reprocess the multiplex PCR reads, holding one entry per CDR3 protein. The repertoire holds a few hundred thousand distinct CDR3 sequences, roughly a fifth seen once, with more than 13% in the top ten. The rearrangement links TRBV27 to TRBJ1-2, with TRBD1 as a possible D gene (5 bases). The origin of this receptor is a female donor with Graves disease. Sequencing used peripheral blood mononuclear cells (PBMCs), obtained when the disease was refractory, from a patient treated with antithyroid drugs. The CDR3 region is CASSPGTNYPFGCTF. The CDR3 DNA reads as TGTGCCAGCAGTCCCGGGACTAATTATCCCTTTGGCTGCACCTTC.